This record concerns one T cell receptor (beta chain) sequence. The data stem from a study of control samples from healthy donors and cancer patients. Germline V gene sequence: CDR1 LNHDA, CDR2 SQIVND (reference sequence). V gave up 4 bases and J gave up 7 bases, with 11 bases separating them. The CDR3 contains 14 residues. The protocol was immunoSEQ multiplex PCR, while the TCRdb copy is restricted to in-frame clones and leaves out a portion. Here the sample spans 90,000 to 150,000 clones, around 90% being singletons. What was sequenced was blood. The rearrangement uses TRBV19 and TRBJ1-6, with D possibly TRBD1 on 6 matching bases. The clonotype originates from a man aged 50 or older in good health. In DNA, the CDR3 is TGTGCCAGTAGTAAAGAACAGGGAAATTCACCCCTCCACTTT. Amino acids: CASSKEQGNSPLHF.